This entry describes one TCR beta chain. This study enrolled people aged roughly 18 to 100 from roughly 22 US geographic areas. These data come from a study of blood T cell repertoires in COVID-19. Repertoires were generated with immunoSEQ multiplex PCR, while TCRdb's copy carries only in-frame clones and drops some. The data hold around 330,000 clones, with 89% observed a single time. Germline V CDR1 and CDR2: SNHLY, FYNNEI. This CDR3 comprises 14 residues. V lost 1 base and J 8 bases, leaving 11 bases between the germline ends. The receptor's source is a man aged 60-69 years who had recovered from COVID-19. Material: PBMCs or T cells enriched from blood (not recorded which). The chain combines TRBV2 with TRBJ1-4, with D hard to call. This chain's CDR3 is CASSEDGLPEKLFF. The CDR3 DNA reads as TGTGCCAGCAGTGAAGATGGACTTCCCGAAAAACTGTTTTTT.